A selection of T cell receptor beta chains follows, all from one sample in a study of low-dose radiotherapy and immunotherapy resistance in tumors. TCRdb analysed the reads with MiXCR anew, one entry per CDR3 protein. The sample holds approximately 100,000 distinct CDR3 sequences, less than 25% seen once. The sample here was PBMCs, taken after low-dose radiotherapy plus immunotherapy. The receptors stem from a male donor with prostate cancer. The conserved cysteine and the conserved F or W are not part of the CDR3 here. Expanded clones get a size class; other rows say once, few or many, or leave the size out.

many TRBJ1-4 TRBV3-1 ASSPPGATNEKLF
many TRBJ1-1 TRBV18 ASSPERNTEAF
NA TRBJ1-1 TRBV20-1 SAQILTGYTEAF
many TRBJ2-7 TRBV5-1 ASSEVGSYEQY
NA TRBJ2-3 TRBV6-2/TRBV6-3 ASSSLKGGGPKDTQY
many TRBJ2-3 TRBV2 ATRTSGGTDTQY
many TRBJ2-5 TRBV20-1 SASPPSGDWETQY
once TRBJ2-7 TRBV20-1 SAQPLDRVHEQY
many TRBJ1-1 TRBV12-3/TRBV12-4 ASNKEVNTEAF
few TRBJ2-7 TRBV20-1 SASDSGTSGGYEQY
many TRBJ2-5 TRBV7-2 ASSLSGGNQETQY
many TRBJ2-7 TRBV19 ATQRGLNSYEQY
NA TRBJ1-1 TRBV6-2/TRBV6-3 ANNMMPLEAF
many TRBJ2-2 TRBV11-2 ASSLTGELF
many TRBJ2-1 TRBV10-3 AISESTPSGGYNEQF
many TRBJ1-1 TRBV7-2 ASSLFGGYTEAF
many TRBJ2-5 TRBV10-3 AISETGTSDSQETQY
NA TRBJ2-4 TRBV2 ASSEELANIQY
many TRBJ2-1 TRBV5-6 ASSLEAGEQF
many TRBJ2-7 TRBV30 AWSQPLSGGRYEQY
many TRBJ2-1 TRBV6-6 ASRLSGGYNEQF
NA TRBJ1-6 TRBV6-5 ASSYSREASYNSPLH
many TRBJ2-3 TRBV19 ARNEASTDTQY
many TRBJ2-7 TRBV14 ASAGGAYEQY
many TRBJ1-2 TRBV2 ASSPTVTGTGGGSYGYT
many TRBJ1-6 TRBV21-1 ASSRDRVGRSYNSPLH
many TRBJ2-3 TRBV6-2/TRBV6-3 ASRRDRATDTQY
many TRBJ1-1 TRBV5-1 ASSLGPGNLEAF
many TRBJ2-7 TRBV3-1 ASSPPGPHSYEQY
many TRBJ2-1 TRBV20-1 SASSSGGPRYNEQF
many TRBJ2-7 TRBV10-2 ASSEGSTSYLYEQY
NA TRBJ1-2 TRBV12-3/TRBV12-4 AIRGQGVFQGYT
NA TRBJ2-6 TRBV7-6 ASSSLGQGLSGANVLS
many TRBJ2-3 TRBV4-2 ASSQVAGATPAQWQY
many TRBJ2-3 TRBV5-8 ASSLTLQENTDTQY
many TRBJ2-7 TRBV4-1 ASSQESPLGEQY
many TRBJ2-3 TRBV7-2 ASSLTSGNTDTQY
many TRBJ1-4 TRBV20-1 SARPGGNGEKLF
many TRBJ2-4 TRBV14 ASSPWDSTRLTKNIQY
many TRBJ2-2 TRBV15 ATRPDREDTGELF
many TRBJ2-1 TRBV11-3 ASSLGTGATYNEQF
many TRBJ2-3 TRBV14 ASSQDPSDTQY
many TRBJ2-1 TRBV3-1 ASSPGMGAGSYNEQF
many TRBJ2-1 TRBV6-1 ASSDWGPDYNEQF
many TRBJ1-3 TRBV29-1 SAMDRAGNTIY
NA TRBJ2-5 TRBV6-2/TRBV6-3 ASSRSGGKYQETQY
NA TRBJ2-5 TRBV28 ASRSGRGETQY
many TRBJ1-5 TRBV19 ASSKENQPQH
many TRBJ2-3 TRBV7-2 ASSKRGLAGPSTDTQY